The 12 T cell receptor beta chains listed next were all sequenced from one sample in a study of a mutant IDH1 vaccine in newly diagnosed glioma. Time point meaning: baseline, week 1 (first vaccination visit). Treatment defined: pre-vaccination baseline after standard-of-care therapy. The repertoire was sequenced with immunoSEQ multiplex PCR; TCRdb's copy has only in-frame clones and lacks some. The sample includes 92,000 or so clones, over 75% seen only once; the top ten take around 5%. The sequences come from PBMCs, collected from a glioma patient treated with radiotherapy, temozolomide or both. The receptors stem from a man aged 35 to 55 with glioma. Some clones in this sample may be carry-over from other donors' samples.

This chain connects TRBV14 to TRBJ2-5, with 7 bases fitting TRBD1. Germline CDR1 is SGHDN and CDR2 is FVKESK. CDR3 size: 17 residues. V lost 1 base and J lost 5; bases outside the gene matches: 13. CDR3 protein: CASSQGVLQGKGETQYF. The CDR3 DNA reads TGTGCCAGCAGCCAAGGAGTACTACAGGGGAAAGGGGAGACCCAGTACTTC.

CDR3 sequence reads: CASSKQGAVGELFF. The CDR3 DNA reads TGTGCCAGTAGTAAACAGGGGGCGGTCGGGGAGCTGTTTTTT. This sequence joins TRBV19 and TRBJ2-2, with TRBD1 matching over 9 bases. The CDR3 consists of 14 residues. Germline V gene lookup returns CDR1 LNHDA and CDR2 SQIVND (reference sequence). Unmatched junction bases numbered 4, after V lost 4 bases and J lost 7 bases.

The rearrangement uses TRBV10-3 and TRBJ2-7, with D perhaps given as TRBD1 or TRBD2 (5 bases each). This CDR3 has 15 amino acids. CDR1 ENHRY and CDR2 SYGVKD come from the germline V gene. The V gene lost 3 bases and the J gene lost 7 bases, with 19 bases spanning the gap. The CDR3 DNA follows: TGTGCCATCAGTGATGCCCCGCCCGGGACGGGGGAGCAGTACTTC. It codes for CAISDAPPGTGEQYF.

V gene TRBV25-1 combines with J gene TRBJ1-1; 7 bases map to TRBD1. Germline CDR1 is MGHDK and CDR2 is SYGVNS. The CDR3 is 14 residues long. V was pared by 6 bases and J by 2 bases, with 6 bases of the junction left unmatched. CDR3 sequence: CASRPGDRNTEAFF. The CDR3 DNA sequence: TGTGCCAGCAGGCCTGGGGACAGAAACACTGAAGCTTTCTTT.

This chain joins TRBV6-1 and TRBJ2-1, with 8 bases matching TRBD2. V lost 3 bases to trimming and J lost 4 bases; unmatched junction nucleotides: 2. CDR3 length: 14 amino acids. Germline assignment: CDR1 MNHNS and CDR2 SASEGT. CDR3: CASSEVAGYNEQFF. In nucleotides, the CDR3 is TGTGCCAGCAGTGAGGTAGCGGGGTACAATGAGCAGTTCTTC.

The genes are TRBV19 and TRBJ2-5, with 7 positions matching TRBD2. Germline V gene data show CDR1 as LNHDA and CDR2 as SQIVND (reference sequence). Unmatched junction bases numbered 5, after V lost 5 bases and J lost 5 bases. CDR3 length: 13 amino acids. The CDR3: CASSPPGGETQYF. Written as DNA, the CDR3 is TGTGCCAGTAGTCCTCCCGGGGGGGAGACCCAGTACTTC.

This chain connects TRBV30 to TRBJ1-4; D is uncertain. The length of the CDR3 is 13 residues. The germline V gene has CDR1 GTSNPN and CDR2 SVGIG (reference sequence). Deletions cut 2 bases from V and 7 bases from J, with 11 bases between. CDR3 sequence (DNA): TGTGCCTGGAGTTGGGGTCTCGCTGAAAAACTGTTTTTT. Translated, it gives CAWSWGLAEKLFF.

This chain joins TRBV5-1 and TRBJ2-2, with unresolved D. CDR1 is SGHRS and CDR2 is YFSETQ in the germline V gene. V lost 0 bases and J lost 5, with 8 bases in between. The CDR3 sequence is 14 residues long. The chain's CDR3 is CASSLAAITGELFF. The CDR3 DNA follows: TGCGCCAGCAGCTTGGCCGCCATAACCGGGGAGCTGTTTTTT.

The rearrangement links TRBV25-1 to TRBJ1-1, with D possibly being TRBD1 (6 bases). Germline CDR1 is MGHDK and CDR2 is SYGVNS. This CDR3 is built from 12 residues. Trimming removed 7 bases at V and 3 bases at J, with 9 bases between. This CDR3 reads CASKRGDTEAFF. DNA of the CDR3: TGTGCCAGCAAGAGGGGGGACACTGAAGCTTTCTTT.

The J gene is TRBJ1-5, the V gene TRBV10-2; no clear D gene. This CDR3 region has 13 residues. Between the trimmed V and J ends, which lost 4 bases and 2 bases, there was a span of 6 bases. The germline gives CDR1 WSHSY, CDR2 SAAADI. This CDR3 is CASSGGGNQPQHF. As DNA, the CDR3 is TGCGCCAGCAGTGGTGGGGGCAATCAGCCCCAGCATTTT.

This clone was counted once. The chain's CDR3 is CASSGQGFGYGYTF. The DNA of the CDR3 is TGTGCCAGTAGTGGACAGGGATTCGGCTATGGCTACACCTTC. The genes are TRBV19 and TRBJ1-2; TRBD1 agrees at 8 bases. The CDR3 consists of 14 residues. Germline assignment: CDR1 LNHDA and CDR2 SQIVND (reference sequence). Trimming at V came to 5 bases and at J to 4 bases, leaving 6 bases not matched to a gene. Filled out from reference TRBV19 and TRBJ1-2, the complete variable domain reads DGGITQSPKYLFRKEGQNVTLSCEQNLNHDAMYWYRQDPGQGLRLIYYSQIVNDFQKGDIAEGYSVSREKKESFPLTVTSAQKNPTAFYLCASSGQGFGYGYTFGSGTRLTVV.

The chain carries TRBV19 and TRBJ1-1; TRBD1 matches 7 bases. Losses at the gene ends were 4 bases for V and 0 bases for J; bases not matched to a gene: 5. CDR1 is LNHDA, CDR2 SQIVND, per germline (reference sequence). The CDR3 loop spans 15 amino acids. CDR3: CASSRHRGMNTEAFF. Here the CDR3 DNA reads TGTGCCAGTAGTAGGCACAGGGGCATGAACACTGAAGCTTTCTTT.